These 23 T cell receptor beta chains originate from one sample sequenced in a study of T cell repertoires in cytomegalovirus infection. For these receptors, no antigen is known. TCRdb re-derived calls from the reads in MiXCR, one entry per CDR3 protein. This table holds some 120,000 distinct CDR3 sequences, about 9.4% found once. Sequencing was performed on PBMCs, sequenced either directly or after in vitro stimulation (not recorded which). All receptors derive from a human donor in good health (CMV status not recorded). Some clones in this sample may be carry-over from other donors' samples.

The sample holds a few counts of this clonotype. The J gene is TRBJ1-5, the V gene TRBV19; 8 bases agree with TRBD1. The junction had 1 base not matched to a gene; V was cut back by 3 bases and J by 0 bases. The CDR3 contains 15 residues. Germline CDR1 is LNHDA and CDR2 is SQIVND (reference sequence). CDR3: CASSMTGDSNQPQHF. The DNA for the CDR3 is TGTGCCAGTAGTATGACAGGGGATAGCAATCAGCCCCAGCATTTT. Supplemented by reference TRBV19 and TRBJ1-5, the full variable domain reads DGGITQSPKYLFRKEGQNVTLSCEQNLNHDAMYWYRQDPGQGLRLIYYSQIVNDFQKGDIAEGYSVSREKKESFPLTVTSAQKNPTAFYLCASSMTGDSNQPQHFGDGTRLSIL.

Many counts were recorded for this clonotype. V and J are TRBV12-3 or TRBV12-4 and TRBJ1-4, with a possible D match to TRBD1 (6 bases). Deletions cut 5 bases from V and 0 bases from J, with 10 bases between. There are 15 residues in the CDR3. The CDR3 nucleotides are TGTGCCAGCAGTCCTTACAGGGCAACTAATGAAAAACTGTTTTTT. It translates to CASSPYRATNEKLFF.

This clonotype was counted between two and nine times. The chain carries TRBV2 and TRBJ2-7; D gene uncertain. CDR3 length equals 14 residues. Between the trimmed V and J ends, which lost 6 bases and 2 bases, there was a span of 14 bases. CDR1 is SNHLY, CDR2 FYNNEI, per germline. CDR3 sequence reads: CASRDRSNPYEQYF. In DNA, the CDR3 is TGTGCCAGCAGGGACCGATCTAACCCCTACGAGCAGTACTTC.

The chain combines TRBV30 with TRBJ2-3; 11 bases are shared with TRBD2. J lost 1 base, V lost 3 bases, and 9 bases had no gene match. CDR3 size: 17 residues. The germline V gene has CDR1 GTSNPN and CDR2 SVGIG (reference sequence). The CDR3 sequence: CAWRAKSLAGGTDTQYF. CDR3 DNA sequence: TGTGCCTGGAGAGCTAAATCACTAGCGGGGGGCACAGATACGCAGTATTTT.

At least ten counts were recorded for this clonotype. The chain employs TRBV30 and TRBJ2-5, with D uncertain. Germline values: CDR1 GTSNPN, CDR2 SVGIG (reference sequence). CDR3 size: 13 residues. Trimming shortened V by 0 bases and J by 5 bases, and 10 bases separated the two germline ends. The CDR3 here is CAWSVRNRETQYF. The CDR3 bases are TGTGCCTGGAGTGTACGGAATCGGGAGACCCAGTACTTC.

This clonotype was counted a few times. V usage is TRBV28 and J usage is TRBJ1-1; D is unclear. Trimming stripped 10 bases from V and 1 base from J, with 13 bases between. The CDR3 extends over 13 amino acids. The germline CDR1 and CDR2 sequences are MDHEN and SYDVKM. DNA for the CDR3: TGTGCCACCAAAGTACAACGGAACACTGAAGCTTTCTTT. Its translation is CATKVQRNTEAFF.

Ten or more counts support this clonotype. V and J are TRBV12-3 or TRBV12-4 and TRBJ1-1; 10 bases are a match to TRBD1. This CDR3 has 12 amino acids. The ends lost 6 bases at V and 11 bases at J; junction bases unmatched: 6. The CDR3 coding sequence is TGTGCCAGCAGCCTTGGACAGGGGGAGGCTTTCTTT. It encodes CASSLGQGEAFF.

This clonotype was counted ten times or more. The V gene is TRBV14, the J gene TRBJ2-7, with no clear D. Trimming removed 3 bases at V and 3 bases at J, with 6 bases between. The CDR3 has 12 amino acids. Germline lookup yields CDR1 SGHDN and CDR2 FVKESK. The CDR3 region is CASSHLNYEQYV. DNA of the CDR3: TGTGCCAGCAGCCACCTGAACTACGAGCAGTACGTC.

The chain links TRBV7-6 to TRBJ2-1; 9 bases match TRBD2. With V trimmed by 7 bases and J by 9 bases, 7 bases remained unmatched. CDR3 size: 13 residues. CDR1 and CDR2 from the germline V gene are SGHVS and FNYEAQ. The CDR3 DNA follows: TGTGCCAGCACCTCCCGGACTAGCGTTGAGCAGTTCTTC. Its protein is CASTSRTSVEQFF.

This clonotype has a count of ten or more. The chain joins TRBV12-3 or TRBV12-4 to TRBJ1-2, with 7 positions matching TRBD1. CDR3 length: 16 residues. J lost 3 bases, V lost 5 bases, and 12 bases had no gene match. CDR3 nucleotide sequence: TGTGCCAGCAGTCCCCTGGCCTCGGGACAGTACTATGGCTACACCTTC. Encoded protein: CASSPLASGQYYGYTF.

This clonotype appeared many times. Here the CDR3 DNA reads TGTGCCAGCAGAATTGGACAGGGCGGAGATACGCAGTATTTT. Its protein product is CASRIGQGGDTQYF. The V gene is TRBV12-3 or TRBV12-4, the J gene TRBJ2-3; 8 nucleotides align to TRBD1. This CDR3 spans 14 amino acids. After removal of 6 bases from V and 5 bases from J, the junction contained 7 bases not matched to a gene.

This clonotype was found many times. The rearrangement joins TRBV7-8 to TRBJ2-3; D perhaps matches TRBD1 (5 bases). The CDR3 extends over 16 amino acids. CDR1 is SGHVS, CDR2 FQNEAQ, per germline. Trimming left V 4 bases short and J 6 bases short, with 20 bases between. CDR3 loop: CASSSAFGHPGDTQYF. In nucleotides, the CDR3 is TGTGCCAGCAGCTCGGCCTTCGGACACCCCGGGGATACGCAGTATTTT.

CDR3 sequence (DNA): TGTGCCAGCAGCGCAAGCGGGAGGTTCTACGAGCAGTACGTC. Translating gives CASSASGRFYEQYV. V is TRBV11-2 and J is TRBJ2-7; 9 nucleotides line up with TRBD2. Germline values: CDR1 SGHAT, CDR2 FQNNGV. This CDR3 region has 14 residues. Trimming cost V 5 bases and J 3 bases; bases outside gene matches: 5.

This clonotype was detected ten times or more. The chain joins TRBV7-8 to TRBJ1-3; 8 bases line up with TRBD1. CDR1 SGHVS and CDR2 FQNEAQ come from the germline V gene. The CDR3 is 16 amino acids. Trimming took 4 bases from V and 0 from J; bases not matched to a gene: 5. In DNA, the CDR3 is TGTGCCAGCAGCTATATTGGACAGGGCTCTGGAAACACCATATATTTT. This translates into CASSYIGQGSGNTIYF.

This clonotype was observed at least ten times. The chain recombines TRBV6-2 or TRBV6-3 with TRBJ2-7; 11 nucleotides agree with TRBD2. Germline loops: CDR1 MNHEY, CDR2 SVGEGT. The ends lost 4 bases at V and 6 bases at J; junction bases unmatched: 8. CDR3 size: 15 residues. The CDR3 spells CASSFIAGGRREQYF. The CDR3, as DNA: TGTGCCAGCAGTTTCATAGCGGGAGGGCGGCGCGAGCAGTACTTC.

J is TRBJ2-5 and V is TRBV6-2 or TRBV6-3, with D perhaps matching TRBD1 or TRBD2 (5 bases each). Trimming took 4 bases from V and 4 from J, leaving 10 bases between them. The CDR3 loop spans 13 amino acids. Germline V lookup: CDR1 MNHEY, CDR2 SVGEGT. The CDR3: CASSFVGGETQYF. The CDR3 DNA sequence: TGTGCCAGCAGTTTTGTTGGGGGAGAGACCCAGTACTTC.

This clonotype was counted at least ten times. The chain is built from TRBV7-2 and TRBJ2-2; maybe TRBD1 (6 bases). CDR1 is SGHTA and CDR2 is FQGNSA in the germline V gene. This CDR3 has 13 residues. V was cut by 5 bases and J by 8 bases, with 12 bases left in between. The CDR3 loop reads CASSPGVPGELFF. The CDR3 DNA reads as TGTGCCAGCAGCCCAGGGGTTCCGGGGGAGCTGTTTTTT.

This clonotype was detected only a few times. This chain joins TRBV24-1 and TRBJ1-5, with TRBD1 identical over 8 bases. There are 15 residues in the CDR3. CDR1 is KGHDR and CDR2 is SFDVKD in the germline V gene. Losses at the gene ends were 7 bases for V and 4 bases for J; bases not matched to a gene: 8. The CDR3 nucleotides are TGTGCCACCAGCCAGACAGGGGCCCAAAATCAGCCCCAGCATTTT. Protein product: CATSQTGAQNQPQHF.

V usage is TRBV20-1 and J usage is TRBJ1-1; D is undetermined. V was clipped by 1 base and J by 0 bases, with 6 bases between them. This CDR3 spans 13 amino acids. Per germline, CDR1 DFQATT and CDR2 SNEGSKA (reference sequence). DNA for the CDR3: TGCAGTGCTAGAGTACGGATGAACACTGAAGCTTTCTTT. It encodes CSARVRMNTEAFF.

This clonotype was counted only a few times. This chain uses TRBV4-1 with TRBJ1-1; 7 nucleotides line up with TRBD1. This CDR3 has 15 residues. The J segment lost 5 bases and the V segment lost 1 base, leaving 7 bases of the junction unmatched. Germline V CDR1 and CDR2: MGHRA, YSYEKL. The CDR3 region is CASSQGQGIGTEAFF. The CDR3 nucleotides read TGCGCCAGCAGCCAAGGACAGGGAATAGGGACTGAAGCTTTCTTT.

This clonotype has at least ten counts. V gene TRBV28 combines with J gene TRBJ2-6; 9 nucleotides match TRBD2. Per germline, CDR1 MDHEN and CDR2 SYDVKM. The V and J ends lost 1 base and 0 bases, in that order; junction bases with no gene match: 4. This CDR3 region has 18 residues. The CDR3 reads CASSLFRLAVSGANVLTF. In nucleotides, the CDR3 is TGTGCCAGCAGTTTATTTAGACTAGCGGTCTCTGGGGCCAACGTCCTGACTTTC.

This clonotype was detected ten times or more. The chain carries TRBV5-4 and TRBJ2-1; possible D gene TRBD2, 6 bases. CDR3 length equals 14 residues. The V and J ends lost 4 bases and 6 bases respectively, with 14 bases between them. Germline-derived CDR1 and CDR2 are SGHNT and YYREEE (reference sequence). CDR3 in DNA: TGTGCCAGCAGCCCCGCCGGGAGCGGCAATGAGCAGTTCTTC. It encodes CASSPAGSGNEQFF. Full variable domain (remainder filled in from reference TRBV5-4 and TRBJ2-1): ETGVTQSPTHLIKTRGQQVTLRCSSQSGHNTVSWYQQALGQGPQFIFQYYREEENGRGNFPPRFSGLQFPNYSSELNVNALELDDSALYLCASSPAGSGNEQFFGPGTRLTVL.

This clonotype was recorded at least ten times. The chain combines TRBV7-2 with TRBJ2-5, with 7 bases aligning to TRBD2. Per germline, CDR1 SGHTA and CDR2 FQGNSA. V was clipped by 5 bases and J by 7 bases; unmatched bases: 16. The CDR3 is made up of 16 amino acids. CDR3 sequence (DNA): TGTGCCAGCAGCCCACCGTCGGGAGGAGCTAGGGGGACCCAGTACTTC. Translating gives CASSPPSGGARGTQYF.